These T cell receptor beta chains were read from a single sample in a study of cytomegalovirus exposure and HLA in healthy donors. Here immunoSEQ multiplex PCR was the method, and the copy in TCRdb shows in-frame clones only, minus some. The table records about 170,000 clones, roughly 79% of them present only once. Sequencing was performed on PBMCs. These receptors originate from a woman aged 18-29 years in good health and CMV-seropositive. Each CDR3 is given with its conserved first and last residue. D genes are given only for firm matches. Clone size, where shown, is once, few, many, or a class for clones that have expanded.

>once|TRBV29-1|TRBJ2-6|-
TGCAGCGTTGATGGGGAGTCGGGGGCCAACGTCCTGACTTTC
CSVDGESGANVLTF
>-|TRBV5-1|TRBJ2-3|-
TGCGCCAGCAGTTACGGGGGTGCTGAGACAGATACGCAGTATTTT
CASSYGGAETDTQYF
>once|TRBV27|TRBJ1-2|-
TGTGCCAGCAGTCCAGGACAGCCCGAAGCTAACTATGGCTACACCTTC
CASSPGQPEANYGYTF
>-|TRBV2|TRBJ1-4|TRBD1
TGTGCCAGCAGCCCGAAAGACAGGGGCCGAGGAGAAAAACTGTTTTTT
CASSPKDRGRGEKLFF
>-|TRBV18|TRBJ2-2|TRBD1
TGTGCCAGCTCTTGGGGACAGGGGAACACCGGGGAGCTGTTTTTT
CASSWGQGNTGELFF
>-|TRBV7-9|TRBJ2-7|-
TGTGCCAGCAGCTTGGAGGGGTGGGAGCAGTACTTC
CASSLEGWEQYF
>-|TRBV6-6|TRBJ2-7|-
TGTGCCAGCAAAGGGCACCTGAGGGAAGGCGAGCAGTACTTC
CASKGHLREGEQYF
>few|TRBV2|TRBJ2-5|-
TGTGCCAGCAGTTTACAGGAGACCCAGTACTTC
CASSLQETQYF
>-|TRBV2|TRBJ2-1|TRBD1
TGTGCCAGCCGGGGACAGGGTGGAAGTTATGAGCAGTTCTTC
CASRGQGGSYEQFF
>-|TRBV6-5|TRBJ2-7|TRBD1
TGTGCCAGCAGTTACTCGATTCCCGGGACAGGGTACGAGCAGTACTTC
CASSYSIPGTGYEQYF
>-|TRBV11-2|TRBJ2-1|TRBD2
TGTGCCAGCAGCTTAGTACTAGCGGGGAATGAGCAGTTCTTC
CASSLVLAGNEQFF